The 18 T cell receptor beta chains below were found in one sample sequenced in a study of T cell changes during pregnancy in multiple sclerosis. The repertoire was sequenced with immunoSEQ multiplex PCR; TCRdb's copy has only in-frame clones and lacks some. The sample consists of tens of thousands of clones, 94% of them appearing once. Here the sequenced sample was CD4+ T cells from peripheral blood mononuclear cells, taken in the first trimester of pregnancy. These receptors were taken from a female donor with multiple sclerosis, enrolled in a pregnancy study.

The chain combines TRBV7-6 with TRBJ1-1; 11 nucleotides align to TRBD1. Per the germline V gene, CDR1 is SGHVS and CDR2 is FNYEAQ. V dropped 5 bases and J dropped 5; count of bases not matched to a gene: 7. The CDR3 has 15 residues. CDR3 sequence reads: CASSKRTGGGTEAFF. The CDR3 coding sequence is TGTGCCAGCAGCAAAAGGACAGGGGGCGGGACTGAAGCTTTCTTT.

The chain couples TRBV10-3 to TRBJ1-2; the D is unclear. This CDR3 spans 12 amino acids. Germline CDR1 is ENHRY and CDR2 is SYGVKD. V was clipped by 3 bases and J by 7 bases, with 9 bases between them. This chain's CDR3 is CAISDGSGGYTF. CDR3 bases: TGTGCCATCAGTGACGGATCGGGTGGCTACACCTTC.

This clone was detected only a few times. The CDR3, as DNA: TGCGCCAGCATTTCCACCGGACAGGGGAACACTGAAGCTTTCTTT. Protein: CASISTGQGNTEAFF. The rearrangement links TRBV5-1 to TRBJ1-1, with 8 bases that match TRBD1. V lost 6 bases, J lost 1 base, and 8 bases stayed unmatched. Germline CDR1 and CDR2: SGHRS and YFSETQ. The CDR3 is made up of 15 amino acids.

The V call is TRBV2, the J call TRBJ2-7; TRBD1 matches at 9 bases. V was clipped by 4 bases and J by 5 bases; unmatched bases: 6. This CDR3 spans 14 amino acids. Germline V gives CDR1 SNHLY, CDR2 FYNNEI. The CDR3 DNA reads TGTGCCAGCAGTGTGTACAGGGGGCCTGACGAGCAGTACTTC. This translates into CASSVYRGPDEQYF.

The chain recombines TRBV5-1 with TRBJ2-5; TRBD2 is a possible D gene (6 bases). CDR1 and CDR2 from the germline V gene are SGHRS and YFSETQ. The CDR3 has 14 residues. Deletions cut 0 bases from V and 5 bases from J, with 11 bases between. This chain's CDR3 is CASSLGGLRETQYF. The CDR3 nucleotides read TGCGCCAGCAGCTTGGGCGGACTACGGGAGACCCAGTACTTC.

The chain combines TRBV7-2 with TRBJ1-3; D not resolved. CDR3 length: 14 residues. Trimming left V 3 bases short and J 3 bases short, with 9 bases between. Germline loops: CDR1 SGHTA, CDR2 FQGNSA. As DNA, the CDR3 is TGTGCCAGCAGCTTTAGGAGCAGTGGAAACACCATATATTTT. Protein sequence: CASSFRSSGNTIYF.

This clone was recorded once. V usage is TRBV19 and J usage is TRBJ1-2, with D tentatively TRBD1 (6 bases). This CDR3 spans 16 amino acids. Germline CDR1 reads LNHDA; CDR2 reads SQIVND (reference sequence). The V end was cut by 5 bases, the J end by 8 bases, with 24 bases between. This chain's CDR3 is CASSVNIGVNTGGYTF. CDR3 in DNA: TGTGCCAGTAGTGTAAACATCGGTGTTAACACAGGGGGCTACACCTTC.

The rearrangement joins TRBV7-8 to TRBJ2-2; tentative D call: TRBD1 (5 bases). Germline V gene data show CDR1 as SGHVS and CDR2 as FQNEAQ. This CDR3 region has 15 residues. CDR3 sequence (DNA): TGTGCTTTTCTGAAGGCAGGGCGAAACACCGGGGAGCTGTTTTTT. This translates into CAFLKAGRNTGELFF.

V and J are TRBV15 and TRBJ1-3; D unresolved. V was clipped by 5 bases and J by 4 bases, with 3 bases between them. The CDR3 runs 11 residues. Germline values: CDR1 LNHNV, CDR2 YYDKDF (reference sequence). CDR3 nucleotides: TGTGCCACCAGCCTGGGAAACACCATATATTTT. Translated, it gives CATSLGNTIYF.

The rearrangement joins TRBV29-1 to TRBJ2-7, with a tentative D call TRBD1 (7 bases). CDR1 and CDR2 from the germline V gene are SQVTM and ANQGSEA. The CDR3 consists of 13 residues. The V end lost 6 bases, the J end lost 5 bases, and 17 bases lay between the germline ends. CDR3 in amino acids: CSVAGQRGNEQYF. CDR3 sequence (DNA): TGCAGCGTGGCGGGACAGCGCGGTAACGAGCAGTACTTC.

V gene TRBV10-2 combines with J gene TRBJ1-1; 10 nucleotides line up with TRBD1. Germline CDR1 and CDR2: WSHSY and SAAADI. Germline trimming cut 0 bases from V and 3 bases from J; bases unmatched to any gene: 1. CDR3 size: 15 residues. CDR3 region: CASSESTGGDTEAFF. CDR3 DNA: TGCGCCAGCAGTGAGTCGACAGGGGGCGACACTGAAGCTTTCTTT.

CDR3 coding DNA: TGTGCCAGCAGCTCAGCGGGGGGAGGAGGAGAGCAGTACTTC. This sequence encodes CASSSAGGGGEQYF. This rearrangement joins TRBV7-2 to TRBJ2-7; TRBD2 aligns across 9 bases. Germline V lookup: CDR1 SGHTA, CDR2 FQGNSA. This CDR3 comprises 14 residues. After removal of 4 bases from V and 7 bases from J, the junction contained 8 bases not matched to a gene.

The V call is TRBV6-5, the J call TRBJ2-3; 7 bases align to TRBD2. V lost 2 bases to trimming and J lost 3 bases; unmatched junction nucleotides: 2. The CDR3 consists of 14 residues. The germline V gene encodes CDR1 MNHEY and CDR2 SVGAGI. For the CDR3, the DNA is TGTGCCAGCAGTTACCGGGGGGAAACAGATACGCAGTATTTT. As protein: CASSYRGETDTQYF.

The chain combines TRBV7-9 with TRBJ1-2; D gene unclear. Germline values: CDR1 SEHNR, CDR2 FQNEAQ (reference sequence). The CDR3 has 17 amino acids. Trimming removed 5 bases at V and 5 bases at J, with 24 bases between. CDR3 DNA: TGTGCCAGCAGCCCTTCCCTGGGAGGAAAAGTCCCGTATGGCTACACCTTC. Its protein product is CASSPSLGGKVPYGYTF.

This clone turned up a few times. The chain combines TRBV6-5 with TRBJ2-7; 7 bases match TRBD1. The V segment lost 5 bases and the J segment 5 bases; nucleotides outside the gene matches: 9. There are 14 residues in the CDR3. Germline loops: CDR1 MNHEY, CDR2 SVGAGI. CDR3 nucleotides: TGTGCCAGCAGTGCCCGACAGGGTACCCACGAGCAGTACTTC. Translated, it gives CASSARQGTHEQYF.

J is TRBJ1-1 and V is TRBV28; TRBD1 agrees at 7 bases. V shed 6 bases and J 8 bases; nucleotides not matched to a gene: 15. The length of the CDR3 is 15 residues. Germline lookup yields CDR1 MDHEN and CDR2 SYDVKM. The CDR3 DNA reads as TGTGCCAGCAGCGAGGGACAGCTACAAGAGCCAGAAGCTTTCTTT. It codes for CASSEGQLQEPEAFF.

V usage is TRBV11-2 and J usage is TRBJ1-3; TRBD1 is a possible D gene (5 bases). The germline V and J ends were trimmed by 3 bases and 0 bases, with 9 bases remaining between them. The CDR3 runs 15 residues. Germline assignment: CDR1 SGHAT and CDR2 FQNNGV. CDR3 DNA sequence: TGTGCCAGCAGCTTTACAGGAATCTCTGGAAACACCATATATTTT. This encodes CASSFTGISGNTIYF.

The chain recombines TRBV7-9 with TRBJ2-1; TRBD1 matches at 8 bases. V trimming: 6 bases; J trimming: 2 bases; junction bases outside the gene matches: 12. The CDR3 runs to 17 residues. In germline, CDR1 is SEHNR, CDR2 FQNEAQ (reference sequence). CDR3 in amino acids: CASRSRLRDRTYNEQFF. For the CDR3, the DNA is TGTGCCAGCAGATCACGCCTACGGGACAGGACCTACAATGAGCAGTTCTTC.